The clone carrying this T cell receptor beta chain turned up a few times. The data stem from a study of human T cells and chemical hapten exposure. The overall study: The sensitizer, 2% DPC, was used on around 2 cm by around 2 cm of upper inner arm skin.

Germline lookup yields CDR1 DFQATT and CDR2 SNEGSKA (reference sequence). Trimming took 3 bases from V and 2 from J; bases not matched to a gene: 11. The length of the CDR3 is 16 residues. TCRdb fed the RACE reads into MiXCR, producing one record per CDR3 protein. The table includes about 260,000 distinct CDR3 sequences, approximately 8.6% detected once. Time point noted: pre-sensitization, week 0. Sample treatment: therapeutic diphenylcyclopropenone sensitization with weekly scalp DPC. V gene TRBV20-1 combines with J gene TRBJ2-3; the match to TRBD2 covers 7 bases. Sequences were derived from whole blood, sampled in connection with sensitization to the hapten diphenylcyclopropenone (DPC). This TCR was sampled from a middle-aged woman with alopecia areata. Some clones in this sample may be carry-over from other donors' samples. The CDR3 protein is CSASGPLAEITDTQYF. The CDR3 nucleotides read TGCAGTGCTAGCGGGCCCCTAGCGGAAATCACAGATACGCAGTATTTT.